The text below deals with one T cell receptor (beta chain). Its antigen is not yet known. One base away there is no much larger clone; base qualities are not given. CDR1 and CDR2 (MNHNY, SVGAGI) derive from the germline V gene (reference sequence). V and J lose 6 bases and 1 base, and a span of 3 bases separates them. Reading from cysteine to phenylalanine, the CDR3 counts 11 amino acids. Only CDR3 DNA remains: 33 bases, in frame from the first base. RNA was extracted using the RNeasy kit, and about 0.5 to 1 microgram was reverse transcribed with random hexamers. The immunoSEQ multiplex PCR assay, covering 54 Vbeta and 13 Jbeta segments, was used to amplify TCR beta CDR3 regions. PCR amplification bias was corrected using a synthetic template baseline for primer optimization and computational correction. Under the source paper's analysis protocol: Reads were annotated to V, D and J genes per IMGT and analyzed with immunoSEQ Analyzer, keeping only productive sequences. To calculate clonality, Shannon entropy was normalized by log2 of the number of productive unique sequences and then subtracted from one. For each patient and control, public and private clones were evaluated within the 100 most prevalent clones. Susac-specific clones were defined as absent from healthy and MS cohorts, approximately 1,000 published viral clones and other ImmuneACCESS disease sequences. Clones were called with MiXCR by TCRdb after fastp trimmed the public reads at Q25, and only in-frame beta chains were retained. All rows with the same CDR3 protein become a single entry with the most common DNA and genes. V and J calls and clone size were set by TCRdb, not the authors. Across this sample there are roughly 120,000 distinct CDR3 sequences, with around 94% seen only once. Clones ranked in the top ten supply 0.093% of the sample.

The source of the sample is a study of CD8 T cells in Susac syndrome (dated by TCRdb to the late 2010s). Concerning the study at large: Repertoire sequencing was used to test whether CD8+ T cell activation and differentiation in Susac syndrome was antigen driven.

High-throughput TCR beta sequencing profiled peripheral blood CD8+ and CD4+ T cells from healthy donors, Susac syndrome patients and multiple sclerosis patients. Multiple sclerosis controls were treatment-naive patients with stable or active relapsing-remitting disease fulfilling revised McDonald criteria. Bulk CD8+ and CD4+ T cells were purified by magnetic negative isolation, while CD8+ TEMRA cells were enriched using FACS. Blood was drawn into EDTA tubes, processed within 24 hours, and PBMCs were isolated by density gradient centrifugation. PBMCs destined for TCR sequencing were cryopreserved in liquid nitrogen and later thawed in a 37 °C water bath. A purity of at least 90% was achieved for sorted or isolated CD4+, CD8+ and CD8+ TEMRA cells. Study-level results and caveats: The TCR sequencing and HLA analysis was acknowledged to have included a relatively small number of individuals.

The receptor's source is a human donor with multiple sclerosis. The sample taken for sequencing was CD4+ T cells from PBMCs. The receptor chain draws on TRBV6-6 and TRBJ1-1, with the D gene too uncertain to name. The DNA is TGTGCCAGCAGAGAGAACACTGAAGCTTTCTTT. The translation is CASRENTEAFF.